A selection of T cell receptor beta chains follows, all from one sample in a study of blood T cell repertoires in COVID-19. Profiled with immunoSEQ multiplex PCR; TCRdb holds only in-frame clones, not every one. The sample lists around 460,000 clones; about 87% were seen once. Sequences were obtained from peripheral blood. Receptor source: a man aged 18 to 29 with COVID-19, enrolled during active disease. Each CDR3 is given with its conserved first and last residue. Each record gives: J gene, clone size, D gene, V gene, CDR3 DNA, CDR3 protein. The D gene is left open where the match is weak. Clone size appears in some rows only: once, few, many, or a class for an expanded clone.

TRBJ1-1,.,.,TRBV7-8,TGTGCCAGCAGCTTAGACCGGGGAAACACTGAAGCTTTCTTT,CASSLDRGNTEAFF
TRBJ1-5,.,.,TRBV2,TGTGCCAGCAGTGAAGCGTGGCAGTTTAGCAATCAGCCCCAGCATTTT,CASSEAWQFSNQPQHF
TRBJ1-5,.,.,TRBV10-2,TGCGCCAGCAGTGAGGGGAGGCAGCCCCAGCATTTT,CASSEGRQPQHF
TRBJ2-7,.,.,TRBV4-2,TGTGCCAGCAGCCAAGAGGGTGGGGAGCGTCCTAATACCTACGAGCAGTACTTC,CASSQEGGERPNTYEQYF
TRBJ2-3,once,TRBD2,TRBV18,TGTGCCAGCTCACAATCGATAGCGGGAGGGCCCACAGATACGCAGTATTTT,CASSQSIAGGPTDTQYF
TRBJ2-2,.,TRBD2,TRBV5-1,TGCGCCAGCAGGGGCGGGGGACGGAACACCGGGGAGCTGTTTTTT,CASRGGGRNTGELFF
TRBJ2-5,.,TRBD1,TRBV5-1,TGCGCCAGCAGCCCGGGACAGAGCCAAGAGACCCAGTACTTC,CASSPGQSQETQYF
TRBJ1-1,.,TRBD1,TRBV4-1,TGCGCCAGCAGCCAAGATCGTCAGGGGGCGAACACTGAAGCTTTCTTT,CASSQDRQGANTEAFF
TRBJ2-6,.,TRBD1,TRBV2,TGTGCCACCGGGACAGGGTTACGTGGGGCCAACGTCCTGACTTTC,CATGTGLRGANVLTF
TRBJ2-3,.,TRBD2,TRBV24-1,TGTGCCACCAGTGATTCATTACTAGCGGGAGTGTGGTCAGATACGCAGTATTTT,CATSDSLLAGVWSDTQYF
TRBJ2-7,once,TRBD2,TRBV9,TGTGCCAGCAGCGTGGCTAGCGGAGGCTACGAGCAGTACTTC,CASSVASGGYEQYF
TRBJ1-2,.,TRBD1,TRBV11-2,TGTGCCAGCAACGGGAACAGGGGTGACTATGGCTACACCTTC,CASNGNRGDYGYTF
TRBJ2-5,.,.,TRBV19,TGTGCCAGTAGTAGAGACCAAGAGACCCAGTACTTC,CASSRDQETQYF
TRBJ1-6,.,TRBD1,TRBV7-2,TGTGCCAGCCGACAGGGTGTATATTCACCCCTCCACTTT,CASRQGVYSPLHF
TRBJ1-6,.,.,TRBV19,TGTGCCAGTAACCCCTCTGAGGGGGGGCGCATTTCACCCCTCCACTTT,CASNPSEGGRISPLHF
TRBJ1-1,.,.,TRBV3-1/TRBV3-2,TGTGCCAGCAGGGGGCTTTCGGACACTGAAGCTTTCTTT,CASRGLSDTEAFF
TRBJ1-1,.,TRBD1,TRBV3-1/TRBV3-2,TGTGCCAGCAGCCCTCACTCGACAGGGGTGAACACTGAAGCTTTCTTT,CASSPHSTGVNTEAFF
TRBJ1-1,.,.,TRBV25-1,TGTGCCAGCATTGGGCAGGCGAACACTGAAGCTTTCTTT,CASIGQANTEAFF
TRBJ2-7,.,TRBD1,TRBV24-1,TGTGCCACCAGTGATGGACAGGTGACCTACGAGCAGTACTTC,CATSDGQVTYEQYF
TRBJ1-2,.,.,TRBV29-1,TGCAGCGTAGAGGGAACAGGCGGGGGCGTTGGCTACACCTTC,CSVEGTGGGVGYTF
TRBJ2-7,.,.,TRBV6-5,TGTGCCAGCCAAGGGGGAGTGCACGAGCAGTACTTC,CASQGGVHEQYF
TRBJ2-7,.,.,TRBV5-6,TGTGCCAGCAGTGGGGAGTCCTACCCCTACGAGCAGTACTTC,CASSGESYPYEQYF
TRBJ2-2,.,TRBD2,TRBV5-1,TGCGCCAGCAGCCCACGGACTAGCGGGAGGGGTATCGGTGGCACCGGGGAGCTGTTTTTT,CASSPRTSGRGIGGTGELFF
TRBJ1-6,.,TRBD1,TRBV5-4,TGTGCCATACGACAGGGGGCCGCTTCACCCCTCCACTTT,CAIRQGAASPLHF
TRBJ1-3,.,.,TRBV11-2,TGTGCCAGCAGCATCGACATGGCACGGGGAAACACCATATATTTT,CASSIDMARGNTIYF
TRBJ1-1,once,.,TRBV7-2,TGTGCCAGCAGCTTAGCGGTCGGCACTGAAGCTTTCTTT,CASSLAVGTEAFF
TRBJ2-7,.,TRBD1,TRBV30,TGTGCCTGGAGTGGGGTGAGGGGGCCAGGCGAGCAGTACTTC,CAWSGVRGPGEQYF
TRBJ1-2,.,TRBD1,TRBV24-1,TGTGCCACCAGTGCGGGACAGGGGATGAACTATGGCTACACCTTC,CATSAGQGMNYGYTF
TRBJ1-2,.,.,TRBV19,TGTGCCAGTCAAGACCCCGGGACGGGGGGCTTAGGCTACACCTTC,CASQDPGTGGLGYTF
TRBJ2-3,.,TRBD2,TRBV24-1,TGTGCCACCAGTGAGGGGGGGATAGCGGGGAGCACAGATACGCAGTATTTT,CATSEGGIAGSTDTQYF
TRBJ2-5,.,.,TRBV6-5,TGTGCCAGCAGTTCATCCGGGGAGACCCAGTACTTC,CASSSSGETQYF
TRBJ1-1,.,TRBD1,TRBV7-9,TGTGCCAGCAGCCCAGGACAGGGAATGACCACTGAAGCTTTCTTT,CASSPGQGMTTEAFF
TRBJ2-7,.,TRBD2,TRBV25-1,TGTGCCAGCGGCAAAACTAGCGGGGAGACTATCTACGAGCAGTACTTC,CASGKTSGETIYEQYF
TRBJ2-2,.,.,TRBV12-2,TGTGCAAGTCGCTTAGGGCGGGAGAACACCGGGGAGCTGTTTTTT,CASRLGRENTGELFF
TRBJ2-1,once,.,TRBV5-6,TGTGCCAGTCTGATGGCAACCTACAATGAGCAGTTCTTC,CASLMATYNEQFF
TRBJ1-3,.,.,TRBV12-3/TRBV12-4,TGTGCCAGCAGTTTTTTAGCCACCATATATTTT,CASSFLATIYF